This TCR beta chain was identified during a study of T cells after yellow fever vaccination. This clonotype was counted at least ten times. Production of TCR cDNA was by 5'RACE template switching, which also added a universal primer site and UMIs. TCRdb independently ran MiXCR on the 5' RACE reads; one entry per CDR3 protein. The table has roughly 330,000 distinct CDR3 sequences, around 4.1% seen once. The sequenced sample was PBMCs, obtained 5 days after the yellow fever booster vaccination. The sequence came from a man younger than 35 who received the YFV17D yellow fever vaccine.

The CDR3 DNA reads TGTGCCAGCAGCTCGACGTACCCAGGGAGTAATGGCTACACCTTC. This translates into CASSSTYPGSNGYTF. This sequence joins TRBV7-9 and TRBJ1-2; tentative D call: TRBD1 (5 bases). This CDR3 contains 15 residues. With 4 bases removed from V and 6 bases from J, the gap between germline ends came to 18 bases. CDR1 and CDR2 (germline): SEHNR, FQNEAQ (reference sequence).